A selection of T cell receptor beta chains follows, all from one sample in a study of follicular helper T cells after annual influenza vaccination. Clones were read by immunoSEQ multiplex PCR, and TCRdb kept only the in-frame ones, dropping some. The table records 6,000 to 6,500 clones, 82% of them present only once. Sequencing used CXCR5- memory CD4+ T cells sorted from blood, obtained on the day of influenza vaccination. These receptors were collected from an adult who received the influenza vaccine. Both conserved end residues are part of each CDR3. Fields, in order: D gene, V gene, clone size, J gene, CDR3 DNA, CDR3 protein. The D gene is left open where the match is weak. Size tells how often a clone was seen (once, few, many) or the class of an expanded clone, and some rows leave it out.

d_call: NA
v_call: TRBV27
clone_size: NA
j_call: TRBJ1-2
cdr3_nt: TGTGCCAGCAGTAGTATCAGGAGTAACTATGGCTACACCTTC
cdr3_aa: CASSSIRSNYGYTF

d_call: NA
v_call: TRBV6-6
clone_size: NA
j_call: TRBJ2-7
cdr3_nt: TGTGCCAGCAGTTACTCGGGGGCCTACGAGCAGTACTTC
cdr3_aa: CASSYSGAYEQYF

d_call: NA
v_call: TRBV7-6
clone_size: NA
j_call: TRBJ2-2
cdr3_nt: TGTGCCAGCAGCCCTTATGGGGGTTCGGGGACCGGGGAGCTGTTTTTT
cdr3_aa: CASSPYGGSGTGELFF

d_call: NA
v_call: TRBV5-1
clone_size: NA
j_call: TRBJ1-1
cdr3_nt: TGCGCCAGCAGCTTGGAAACCGAAGGTTTGGCTTTCTTT
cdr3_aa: CASSLETEGLAFF

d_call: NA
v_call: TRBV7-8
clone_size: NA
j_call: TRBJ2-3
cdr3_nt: TGTGCCAGCAGGACTCTAGGACTGAATAGCCTTGACACGCAGTATTTT
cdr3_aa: CASRTLGLNSLDTQYF

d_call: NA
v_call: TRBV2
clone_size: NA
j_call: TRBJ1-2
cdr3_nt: TGTGCCAGTGCGTCGAGTATTGGCTATGGCTACACCTTC
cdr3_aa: CASASSIGYGYTF

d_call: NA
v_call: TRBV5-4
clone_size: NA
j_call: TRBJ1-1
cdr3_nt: TGTGCCAGCAGCCCGAGGGGGGCCCTAGGGGTAGCTTTCTTT
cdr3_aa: CASSPRGALGVAFF

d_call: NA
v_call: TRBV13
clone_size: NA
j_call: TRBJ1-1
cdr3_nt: TGTGCCAGCAGCCCCCGGACAGTGCGAGCTTTCTTT
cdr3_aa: CASSPRTVRAFF

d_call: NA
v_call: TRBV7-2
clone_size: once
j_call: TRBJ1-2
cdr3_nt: TGTGCCAGCAGCTTAGCGGAGGGGGGTAACTATGGCTACACCTTC
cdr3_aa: CASSLAEGGNYGYTF

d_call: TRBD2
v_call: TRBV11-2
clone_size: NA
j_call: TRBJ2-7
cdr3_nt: TGTGCCAGCAGCGGGGCCACTAGCGGGGGGAATCTCAGCTCCTACGAGCAGTACTTC
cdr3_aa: CASSGATSGGNLSSYEQYF

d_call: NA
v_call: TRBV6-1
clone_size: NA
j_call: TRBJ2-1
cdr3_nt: TGTGCCAGCAGTGAAAACATGGGGGCGTCGCATGAGCAGTTCTTC
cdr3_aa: CASSENMGASHEQFF

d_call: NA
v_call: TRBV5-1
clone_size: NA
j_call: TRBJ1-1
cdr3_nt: TGCGCCAGCAGCTTGGACAGTTCTGGCAGATTCACTGAAGCTTTCTTT
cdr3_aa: CASSLDSSGRFTEAFF

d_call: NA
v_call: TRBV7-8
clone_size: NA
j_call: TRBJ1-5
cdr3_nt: TGTGCCAGCAGCTTAGGCAGGGGAACATATAGCAATCAGCCCCAGCATTTT
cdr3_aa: CASSLGRGTYSNQPQHF

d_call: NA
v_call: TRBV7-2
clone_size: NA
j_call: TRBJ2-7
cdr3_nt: TGTGCCAGCAGCCCTAGGGCGGGGGCTAGTTCCTACGAGCAGTACTTC
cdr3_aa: CASSPRAGASSYEQYF

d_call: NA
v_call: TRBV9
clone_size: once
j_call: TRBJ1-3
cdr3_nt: TGTGCCAGCAGCGTAGCGCTCTATGGCTCTGGAAACACCATATATTTT
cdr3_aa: CASSVALYGSGNTIYF

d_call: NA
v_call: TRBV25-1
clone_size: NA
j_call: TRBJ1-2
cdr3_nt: TGTGCCAGCAGTGAATTCGGCAGTAGGGACGGCTACACCTTC
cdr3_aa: CASSEFGSRDGYTF

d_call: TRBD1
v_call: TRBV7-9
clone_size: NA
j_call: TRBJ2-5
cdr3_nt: TGTGCCAGCAGGGTGACAGGGGATGAGACCCAGTACTTC
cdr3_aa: CASRVTGDETQYF

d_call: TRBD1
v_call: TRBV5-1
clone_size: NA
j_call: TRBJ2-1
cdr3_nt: TGCGCCAGCAGCTTTAGGCGGGACAGGGCTAACGGAGAGCAGTTCTTC
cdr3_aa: CASSFRRDRANGEQFF

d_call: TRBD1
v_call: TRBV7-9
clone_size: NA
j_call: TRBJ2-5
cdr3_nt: TGTGCCAGCAGCTTAGGAGGGGGCGTCCAGGGAGAGACCCAGTACTTC
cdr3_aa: CASSLGGGVQGETQYF

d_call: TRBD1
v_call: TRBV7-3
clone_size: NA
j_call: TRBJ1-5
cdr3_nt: TGTGCCAGCAGCTTAAATCGAGGACAGGGCCGCGTCGGCAATCAGCCCCAGCATTTT
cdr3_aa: CASSLNRGQGRVGNQPQHF

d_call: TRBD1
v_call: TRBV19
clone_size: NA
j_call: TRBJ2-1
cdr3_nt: TGTGCCAGTAGACCGACAGGGGGCAATGAGCAGTTCTTC
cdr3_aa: CASRPTGGNEQFF

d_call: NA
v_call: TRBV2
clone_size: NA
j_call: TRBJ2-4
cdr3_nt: TGTGCCAGCAGGGGGGGACTTTTAGCCAAAAACATTCAGTACTTC
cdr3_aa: CASRGGLLAKNIQYF

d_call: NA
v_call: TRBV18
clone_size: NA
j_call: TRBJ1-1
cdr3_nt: TGTGCCAGCTCACCACGGGAAGTCGGCGGGGTGAACACTGAAGCTTTCTTT
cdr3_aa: CASSPREVGGVNTEAFF

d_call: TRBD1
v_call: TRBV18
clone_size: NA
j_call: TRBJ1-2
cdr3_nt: TGTGCCAGCTCACCGGGACAGACAAGTCTCTATGGCTACACCTTC
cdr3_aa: CASSPGQTSLYGYTF

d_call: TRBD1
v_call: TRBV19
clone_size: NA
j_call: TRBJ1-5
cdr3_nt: TGTGCCAGTAGTCCGGGACAGGGGGCGCCGGGCAATCAGCCCCAGCATTTT
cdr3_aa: CASSPGQGAPGNQPQHF

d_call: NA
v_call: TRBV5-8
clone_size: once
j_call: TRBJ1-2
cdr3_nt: TGTGCCAGCAGCTTGTCGGGACGAGGGGTCTATGGCTACACCTTC
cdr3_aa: CASSLSGRGVYGYTF

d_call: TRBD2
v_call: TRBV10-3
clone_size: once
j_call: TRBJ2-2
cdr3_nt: TGTGCCATCAGGGACCGGGGGGCGAACACCGGGGAGCTGTTTTTT
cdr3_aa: CAIRDRGANTGELFF

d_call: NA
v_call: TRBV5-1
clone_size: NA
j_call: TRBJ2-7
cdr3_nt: TGCGCCAGCAGCTTGCTTTTCGGGGGTCCCTACGAGCAGTACTTC
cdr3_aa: CASSLLFGGPYEQYF

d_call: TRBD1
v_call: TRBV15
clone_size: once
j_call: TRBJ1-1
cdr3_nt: TGTGCCACCAGATCGACAGGGGGAAGTACTGAAGCTTTCTTT
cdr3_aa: CATRSTGGSTEAFF

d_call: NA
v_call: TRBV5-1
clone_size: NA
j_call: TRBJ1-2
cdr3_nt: TGCGCCAGCAGCTGGGGGGCACCTCCGAGATATGGCTACACCTTC
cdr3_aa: CASSWGAPPRYGYTF

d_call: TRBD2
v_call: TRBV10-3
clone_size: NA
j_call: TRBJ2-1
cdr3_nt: TGTGCCATCAAAGGGACTAGCGGTCTCAATGAGCAGTTCTTC
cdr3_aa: CAIKGTSGLNEQFF

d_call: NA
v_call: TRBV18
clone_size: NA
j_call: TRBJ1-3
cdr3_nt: TGTGCCAGCTCACCAGACTTAGCCCCTGGAAACACCATATATTTT
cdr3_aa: CASSPDLAPGNTIYF

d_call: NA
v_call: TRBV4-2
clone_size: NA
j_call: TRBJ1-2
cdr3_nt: TGTGCCAGCAGGCAACAACTGGGGGGGGTAAGAGATGGCTACACCTTC
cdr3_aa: CASRQQLGGVRDGYTF